Listed below are T cell receptor beta chains from one sample, sequenced in a study of T cells in Graves' hyperthyroidism and ophthalmopathy. TCRdb passed the multiplex PCR reads through MiXCR, listing each CDR3 protein once. The sample includes nearly 250,000 distinct CDR3 sequences, about 25% of them seen just once. Sequenced: blood. The source of these receptors is a middle-aged woman with Graves' ophthalmopathy. The CDR3 runs from the conserved cysteine through the conserved F or W. A D gene is named only where the DNA matches it firmly. Expanded clones get a size class; other rows say once, few or many, or leave the size out.

j_call,d_call,clone_size,v_call,cdr3_aa,cdr3_nt
TRBJ1-1,TRBD1,many,TRBV12-3/TRBV12-4,CASQMGQENTEAFF,TGTGCCAGCCAAATGGGACAGGAGAACACTGAAGCTTTCTTT
TRBJ2-7,-,-,TRBV28,CASTRQEGIHEQYF,TGTGCCAGCACCCGGCAAGAAGGGATCCACGAGCAGTACTTC
TRBJ2-7,TRBD1,many,TRBV28,CASSSGQGPYEQYF,TGTGCCAGCAGTTCTGGACAGGGGCCCTACGAGCAGTACTTC
TRBJ1-1,-,many,TRBV5-1,CASSAGVDTEAFF,TGCGCCAGCAGCGCGGGGGTTGACACTGAAGCTTTCTTT
TRBJ1-5,-,many,TRBV6-6,CASRLQAQPQHF,TGTGCCAGTCGATTACAGGCTCAGCCCCAGCATTTT
TRBJ1-3,TRBD1,many,TRBV24-1,CATSDLLGQGTPGNTIYF,TGTGCCACCAGTGATTTGTTAGGACAGGGGACTCCTGGAAACACCATATATTTT
TRBJ2-7,-,many,TRBV12-3/TRBV12-4,CASSYGGGSISEQYF,TGTGCCAGCAGTTACGGGGGCGGGAGCATTTCCGAGCAGTACTTC
TRBJ1-1,TRBD1,many,TRBV10-3,CAISRDRVNTEAFF,TGTGCCATCAGTAGGGACAGGGTGAACACTGAAGCTTTCTTT
TRBJ1-2,-,many,TRBV30,CACLLGASGYTF,TGTGCCTGCCTGCTAGGGGCAAGTGGCTACACCTTC
TRBJ2-5,-,many,TRBV25-1,CASSDSKAGTRGETQYF,TGTGCCAGCAGTGACTCAAAGGCCGGAACTAGGGGGGAGACCCAGTACTTC
TRBJ2-7,-,many,TRBV5-1,CASSLDGQDAYEQYF,TGCGCCAGCAGCTTGGATGGCCAGGACGCCTACGAGCAGTACTTC
TRBJ1-1,-,-,TRBV2,CASSESTFEAFF,TGTGCCAGCAGTGAATCGACCTTTGAAGCTTTCTTT
TRBJ1-2,TRBD1,many,TRBV5-1,CASSSLDREGYGYTF,TGCGCCAGCAGCTCATTGGACAGGGAGGGCTATGGCTACACCTTC
TRBJ2-7,-,many,TRBV19,CASSIIGTDEQYF,TGTGCCAGTAGTATTATCGGTACCGACGAGCAGTACTTC
TRBJ2-7,-,many,TRBV15,CATSRGDTHSYEQYF,TGTGCCACCAGCAGAGGGGACACTCACTCCTACGAGCAGTACTTC
TRBJ1-2,TRBD1,many,TRBV27,CASSTSGTDVNYGYTF,TGTGCCAGCAGTACGTCCGGGACAGACGTTAACTATGGCTACACCTTC
TRBJ2-5,TRBD1,many,TRBV24-1,CATSDLQGGRQETQYF,TGTGCCACCAGTGATTTGCAAGGGGGCAGACAAGAGACCCAGTACTTC
TRBJ1-5,-,many,TRBV7-2,CASSLAAGQPQHF,TGTGCCAGCAGCTTAGCAGCGGGTCAGCCCCAGCATTTT